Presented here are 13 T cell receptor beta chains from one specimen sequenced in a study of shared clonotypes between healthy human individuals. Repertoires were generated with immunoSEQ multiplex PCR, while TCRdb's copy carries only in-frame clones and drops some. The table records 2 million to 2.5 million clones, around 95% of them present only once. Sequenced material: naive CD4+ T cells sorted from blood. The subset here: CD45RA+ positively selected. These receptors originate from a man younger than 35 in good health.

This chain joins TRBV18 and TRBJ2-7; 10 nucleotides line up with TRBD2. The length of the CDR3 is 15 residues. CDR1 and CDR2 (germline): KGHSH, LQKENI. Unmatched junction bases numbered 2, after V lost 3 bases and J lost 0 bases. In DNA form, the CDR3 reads TGTGCCAGCTCACCGGGACTAGCGCTCTCCTACGAGCAGTACTTC. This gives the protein CASSPGLALSYEQYF. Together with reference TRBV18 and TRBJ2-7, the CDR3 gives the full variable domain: NAGVMQNPRHLVRRRGQEARLRCSPMKGHSHVYWYRQLPEEGLKFMVYLQKENIIDESGMPKERFSAEFPKEGPSILRIQQVVRGDSAAYFCASSPGLALSYEQYFGPGTRLTVT.

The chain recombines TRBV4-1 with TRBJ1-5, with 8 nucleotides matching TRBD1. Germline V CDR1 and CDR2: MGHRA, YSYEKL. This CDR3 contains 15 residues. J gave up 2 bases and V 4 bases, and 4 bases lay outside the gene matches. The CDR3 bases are TGCGCCAGCAGCCTGGGACAGGTCGGCAATCAGCCCCAGCATTTT. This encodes CASSLGQVGNQPQHF.

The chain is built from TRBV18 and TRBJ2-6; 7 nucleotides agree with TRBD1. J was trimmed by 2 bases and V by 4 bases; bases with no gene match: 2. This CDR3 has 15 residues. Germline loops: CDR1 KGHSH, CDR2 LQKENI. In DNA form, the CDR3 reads TGTGCCAGCTCACGTCAGGGGGCTGGGGCCAACGTCCTGACTTTC. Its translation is CASSRQGAGANVLTF.

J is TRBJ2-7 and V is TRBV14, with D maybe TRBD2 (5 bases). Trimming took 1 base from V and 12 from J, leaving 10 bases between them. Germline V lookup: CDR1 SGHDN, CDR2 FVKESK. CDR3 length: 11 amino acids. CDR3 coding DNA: TGTGCCAGCAGCCAAGCCGGGGTTTTGTACTTC. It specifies CASSQAGVLYF.

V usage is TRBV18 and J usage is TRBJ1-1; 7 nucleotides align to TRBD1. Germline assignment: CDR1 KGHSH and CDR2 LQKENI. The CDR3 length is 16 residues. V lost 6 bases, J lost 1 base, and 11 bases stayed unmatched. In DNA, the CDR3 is TGTGCCAGCTCGCCGGGACAGAATATGAGGAACACTGAAGCTTTCTTT. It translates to CASSPGQNMRNTEAFF. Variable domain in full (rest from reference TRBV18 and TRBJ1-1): NAGVMQNPRHLVRRRGQEARLRCSPMKGHSHVYWYRQLPEEGLKFMVYLQKENIIDESGMPKERFSAEFPKEGPSILRIQQVVRGDSAAYFCASSPGQNMRNTEAFFGQGTRLTVV.

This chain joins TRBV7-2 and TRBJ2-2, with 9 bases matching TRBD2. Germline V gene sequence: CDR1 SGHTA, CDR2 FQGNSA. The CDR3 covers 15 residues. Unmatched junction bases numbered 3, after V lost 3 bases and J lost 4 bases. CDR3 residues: CASSFRLAATGELFF. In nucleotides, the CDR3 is TGTGCCAGCAGCTTTCGACTAGCGGCCACCGGGGAGCTGTTTTTT.

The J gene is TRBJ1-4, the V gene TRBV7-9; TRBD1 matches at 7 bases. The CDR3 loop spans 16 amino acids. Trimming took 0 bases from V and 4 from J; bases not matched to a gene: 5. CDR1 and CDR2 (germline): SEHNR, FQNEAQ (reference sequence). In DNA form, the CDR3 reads TGTGCCAGCAGCTTAGCCCGACAGGGAGGTAATGAAAAACTGTTTTTT. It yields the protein CASSLARQGGNEKLFF.

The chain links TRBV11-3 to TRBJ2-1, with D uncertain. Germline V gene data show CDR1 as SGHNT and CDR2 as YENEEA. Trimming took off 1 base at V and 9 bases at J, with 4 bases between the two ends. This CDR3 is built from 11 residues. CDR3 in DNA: TGTGCCAGCAGCTTAGGTAGTGAGCAGTTCTTC. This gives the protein CASSLGSEQFF.

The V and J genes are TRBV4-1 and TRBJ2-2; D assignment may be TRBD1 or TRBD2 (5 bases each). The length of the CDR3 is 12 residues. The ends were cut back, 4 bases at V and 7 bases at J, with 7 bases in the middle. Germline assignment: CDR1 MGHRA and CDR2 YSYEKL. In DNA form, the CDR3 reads TGCGCCAGCAGCCTGGGGGTCGGGGAGCTGTTTTTT. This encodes CASSLGVGELFF.

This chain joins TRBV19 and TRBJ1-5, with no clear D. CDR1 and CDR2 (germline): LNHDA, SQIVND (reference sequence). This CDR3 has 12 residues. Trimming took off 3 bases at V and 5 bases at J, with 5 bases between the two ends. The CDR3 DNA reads TGTGCCAGTAGTATCAACGATCAGCCCCAGCATTTT. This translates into CASSINDQPQHF.

The CDR3 coding sequence is TGCGCCAGCAGCCAAAACCCAAAAAACCGGGACCTCGATGGCTACACCTTC. Amino acids: CASSQNPKNRDLDGYTF. The chain combines TRBV4-1 with TRBJ1-2; D perhaps matches TRBD1 (5 bases). From germline, CDR1 is MGHRA and CDR2 YSYEKL. The CDR3 is 17 amino acids. Trimming pared 2 bases from V and 6 bases from J, leaving 22 bases between.

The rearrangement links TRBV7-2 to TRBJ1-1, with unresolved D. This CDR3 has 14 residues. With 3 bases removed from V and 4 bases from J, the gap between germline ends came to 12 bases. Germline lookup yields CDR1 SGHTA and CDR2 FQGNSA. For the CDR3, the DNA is TGTGCCAGCAGCTTCCTTACTGTCAGCACTGAAGCTTTCTTT. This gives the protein CASSFLTVSTEAFF.

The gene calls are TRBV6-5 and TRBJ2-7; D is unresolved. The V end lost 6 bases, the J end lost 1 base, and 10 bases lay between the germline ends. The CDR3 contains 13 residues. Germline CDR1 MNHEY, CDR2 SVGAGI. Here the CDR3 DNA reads TGTGCCAGCAGACTGACGGGTTCCTACGAGCAGTACTTC. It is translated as CASRLTGSYEQYF.